Below, one TCR beta chain is given with its context. The antigen is undetermined. TCRdb analysed the 5' RACE reads with MiXCR anew, one entry per CDR3 protein. The data contain hundreds of thousands of distinct CDR3 sequences, just under 20% of them seen just once; the ten biggest clones take up under 25%. V lost 0 bases and J lost 3; bases outside the gene matches: 10. Looked up from germline, CDR1 is DFQATT and CDR2 is SNEGSKA (reference sequence). The CDR3 contains 16 residues. This entry comes from a study of T-cell memory formation after mild COVID-19. General study results and limits: Day 37-peaking second-wave clones had unconfirmed SARS-CoV-2 specificity.

Sequencing input: PBMCs or a T cell subset sorted from them (not recorded which). The clonotype was recovered from a man between 18 and 29 years old who had mild COVID-19 (a few samples of this study predate the infection). Cell type and time point are not known. The chain couples TRBV20-1 to TRBJ1-2; 7 bases align to TRBD1. The CDR3 bases are TGCAGTGCTAGAGATATTGGGACAGCGAGCCACTATGGCTACACCTTC. Protein sequence: CSARDIGTASHYGYTF.